The present TCR beta chain was sequenced within a study of CD8+CD57+ T cells in acquired aplastic anemia. At the level of the study: The sorted CD4+ and CD8+ cells yielded an average around 3.2 ug of DNA.

Findings and caveats of the study: Patients versus controls showed no significant CD8+ Simpson's diversity difference. Patients and controls had in common approximately 28 CD8+ CDR3 sequences.

V lost 6 bases and J lost 4; bases outside the gene matches: 12. The germline gives CDR1 DFQATT, CDR2 SNEGSKA (reference sequence). CDR3 size: 16 residues. The template for TCR beta VDJ and CDR3 sequence profiling was genomic DNA. In TCRdb, the reads were re-called with MiXCR into one record per CDR3 protein. The sample has 90,000 to 130,000 distinct CDR3 sequences, about half seen once. Worth noting for this clonotype: Its specificity is not known.

The source is a human donor in good health, serving as a control. V and J are TRBV20-1 and TRBJ2-1, with 10 positions matching TRBD2. What was sequenced was sorted CD4+, CD8+, or CD8+CD57+ T cells (not recorded which) from PBMCs. DNA for the CDR3: TGCAGTGCAACCAGCGGGAGGGGTTTGGGATACAATGAGCAGTTCTTC. Translation: CSATSGRGLGYNEQFF.